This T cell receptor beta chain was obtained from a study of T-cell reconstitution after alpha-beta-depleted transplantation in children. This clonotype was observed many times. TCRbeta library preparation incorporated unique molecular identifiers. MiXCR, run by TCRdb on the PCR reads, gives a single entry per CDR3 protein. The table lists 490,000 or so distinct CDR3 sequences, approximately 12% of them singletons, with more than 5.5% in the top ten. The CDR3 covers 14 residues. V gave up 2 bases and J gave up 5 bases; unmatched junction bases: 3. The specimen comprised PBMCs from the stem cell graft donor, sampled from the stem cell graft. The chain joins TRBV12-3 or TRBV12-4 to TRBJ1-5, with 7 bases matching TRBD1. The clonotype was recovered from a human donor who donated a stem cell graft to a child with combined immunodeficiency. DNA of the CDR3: TGTGCCAGCAGTTTATCAGGGGGTCATCAGCCCCAGCATTTT. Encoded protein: CASSLSGGHQPQHF.